Shown below are 25 T cell receptor beta chains from a single sample sequenced in a study of cytomegalovirus exposure and HLA in healthy donors. The study ran its PCR with 60 Vbeta and 13 Jbeta primers. Data came from immunoSEQ multiplex PCR; TCRdb stores just in-frame clones and leaves some out. This sample's table has 95,000 to 150,000 clones. The sequenced material came from PBMCs. These receptors came from a middle-aged man in good health and CMV-seronegative.

The CDR3 loop reads CASSLQAHEQYF. CDR3 sequence (DNA): TGTGCCAGCAGCTTGCAGGCCCACGAGCAGTACTTC. The V gene is TRBV5-4, the J gene TRBJ2-7; D gene unclear. The CDR3 covers 12 residues. The germline CDR1 and CDR2 sequences are SGHNT and YYREEE (reference sequence). Trimming stripped 1 base from V and 5 bases from J, with 7 bases between.

The chain uses TRBV29-1 and TRBJ2-2, with TRBD1 identical over 8 bases. Trimming removed 6 bases from V and 3 bases from J; junction bases left unmatched: 9. The CDR3 runs 15 residues. The V gene's germline CDR1 is SQVTM and CDR2 ANQGSEA. The CDR3 here is CSVPQGAIDTGELFF. The CDR3 DNA sequence: TGCAGCGTACCTCAGGGGGCGATCGACACCGGGGAGCTGTTTTTT.

The chain combines TRBV7-8 with TRBJ1-1; D ambiguous. Trimming shortened V by 4 bases and J by 1 base, and 19 bases separated the two germline ends. Germline V CDR1 and CDR2: SGHVS, FQNEAQ. This CDR3 contains 17 residues. For the CDR3, the DNA is TGTGCCAGCAGCTACGCGACAACATCCAAGGAGAACACTGAAGCTTTCTTT. Translation gives CASSYATTSKENTEAFF.

The chain combines TRBV9 with TRBJ1-1, with TRBD1 identical over 9 bases. Germline V gives CDR1 SGDLS, CDR2 YYNGEE. With 3 bases clipped from V and 5 bases from J, the junction kept 2 bases outside the gene matches. This CDR3 has 13 residues. CDR3 sequence reads: CASSAGQGTEAFF. In DNA form, the CDR3 reads TGTGCCAGCAGCGCCGGACAGGGGACTGAAGCTTTCTTT.

The chain combines TRBV28 with TRBJ1-1, with D maybe TRBD1 (6 bases). The V gene lost 2 bases and the J gene lost 9 bases, with 7 bases spanning the gap. In germline, CDR1 is MDHEN, CDR2 SYDVKM. This CDR3 spans 11 amino acids. The DNA for the CDR3 is TGTGCCAGCAGTTTAACAGGGAAAGCTTTCTTT. Amino acid sequence: CASSLTGKAFF.

This chain links TRBV4-1 with TRBJ1-4, with D uncertain. CDR1 and CDR2 (germline): MGHRA, YSYEKL. The CDR3 loop spans 14 amino acids. V lost 1 base, J lost 5 bases, and 8 bases lay in between. CDR3 in DNA: TGCGCCAGCAGCCAAGGAGGTCTCAATGAAAAACTGTTTTTT. Residues: CASSQGGLNEKLFF.

The chain is built from TRBV30 and TRBJ1-2, with no clear D. Germline loops: CDR1 GTSNPN, CDR2 SVGIG (reference sequence). The CDR3 length is 13 residues. The ends were cut back, 4 bases at V and 4 bases at J, with 13 bases in the middle. The CDR3 is CAWNKKRFYGYTF. CDR3 nucleotides: TGTGCCTGGAATAAGAAGAGGTTCTATGGCTACACCTTC.

This rearrangement joins TRBV10-1 to TRBJ1-1; maybe TRBD1 (5 bases). Germline CDR1 reads WNHNN; CDR2 reads SYGVQD (reference sequence). The CDR3 sequence is 13 residues long. Trimming took 8 bases from V and 0 from J, leaving 10 bases between them. The CDR3 sequence: CASVGQLNTEAFF. The CDR3 coding sequence is TGCGCCAGCGTAGGACAACTGAACACTGAAGCTTTCTTT.

The chain couples TRBV18 to TRBJ1-2; D uncertain. Looked up from germline, CDR1 is KGHSH and CDR2 is LQKENI. Trimming stripped 1 base from V and 3 bases from J, with 12 bases between. The CDR3 covers 15 residues. The CDR3 DNA sequence: TGTGCCAGCTCACCACTGGGCCAGATGGACTATGGCTACACCTTC. As protein: CASSPLGQMDYGYTF.

The chain is built from TRBV9 and TRBJ2-2; D is perhaps TRBD1 (6 bases). V shed 4 bases and J shed 1 base, with 11 bases lying between them. The CDR3 contains 15 residues. Germline CDR1 is SGDLS and CDR2 is YYNGEE. CDR3 DNA: TGTGCCAGCAGCCCGTGGACAGTGAACACCGGGGAGCTGTTTTTT. It specifies CASSPWTVNTGELFF.

The chain combines TRBV6-5 with TRBJ1-6; D gene unclear. Trimming took off 6 bases at V and 6 bases at J, with 6 bases between the two ends. Germline V gene sequence: CDR1 MNHEY, CDR2 SVGAGI. This CDR3 comprises 12 residues. The CDR3 DNA reads as TGTGCCAGCAGAGCCCCTAATTCACCCCTCCACTTT. Translation: CASRAPNSPLHF.

The rearrangement links TRBV4-3 to TRBJ2-5; the match to TRBD2 covers 10 bases. CDR1 is LGHNA and CDR2 is YSLEER in the germline V gene. The CDR3 runs to 20 residues. The junction had 15 bases not matched to a gene; V was cut back by 2 bases and J by 0 bases. This CDR3 reads CASSQPPGTAGTSDQETQYF. For the CDR3, the DNA is TGCGCCAGCAGCCAACCCCCCGGGACAGCCGGGACTAGCGACCAAGAGACCCAGTACTTC.

The chain couples TRBV25-1 to TRBJ2-7; a possible D gene is TRBD2 (5 bases). Germline loops: CDR1 MGHDK, CDR2 SYGVNS. V lost 4 bases and J 3 bases, leaving 10 bases between the germline ends. CDR3 length equals 13 residues. This CDR3 is CASSGGGLYEQYF. The CDR3 coding sequence is TGTGCCAGCAGTGGCGGCGGGCTCTACGAGCAGTACTTC.

The chain employs TRBV6-1 and TRBJ2-5; 8 bases agree with TRBD1. The CDR3 has 16 residues. Trimming took 2 bases from V and 5 from J; bases not matched to a gene: 10. The germline V gene has CDR1 MNHNS and CDR2 SASEGT. DNA of the CDR3: TGTGCCAGCAGTGAACAGACAGGGGCCGGCGCGGAGACCCAGTACTTC. It yields the protein CASSEQTGAGAETQYF.

The J gene is TRBJ2-7, the V gene TRBV30, with 7 bases identical to TRBD2. Germline values: CDR1 GTSNPN, CDR2 SVGIG (reference sequence). The V gene end was trimmed by 3 bases and the J gene end by 3 bases; junction bases not matched to a gene: 5. This CDR3 region has 13 residues. CDR3 nucleotide sequence: TGTGCCTGGAGGCACAGCGGGGTCTACGAGCAGTACTTC. Amino acid sequence: CAWRHSGVYEQYF.

This chain joins TRBV10-3 and TRBJ1-1; D unresolved. The V gene's germline CDR1 is ENHRY and CDR2 SYGVKD. CDR3 size: 16 residues. The V gene lost 10 bases and the J gene lost 1 base, with 22 bases spanning the gap. As DNA, the CDR3 is TGTGCCACGAAAAATACCGAGGCTGCATCGAACACTGAAGCTTTCTTT. This encodes CATKNTEAASNTEAFF.

The chain couples TRBV5-6 to TRBJ2-7, with TRBD1 as a possible D gene (5 bases). The V end lost 2 bases, the J end lost 7 bases, and 22 bases lay between the germline ends. In germline, CDR1 is SGHDT, CDR2 YYEEEE. The CDR3 length is 16 residues. The CDR3 sequence: CASSFGKDMAELEQYF. CDR3 nucleotide sequence: TGTGCCAGCAGCTTTGGGAAGGACATGGCTGAGCTAGAGCAGTACTTC.

This chain connects TRBV28 to TRBJ1-1; no firm D call. The CDR3 is 14 residues long. V was trimmed by 3 bases and J by 5 bases, leaving 13 bases between them. Germline V gene sequence: CDR1 MDHEN, CDR2 SYDVKM. The CDR3, as DNA: TGTGCCAGCAGTTTTGCGGGGAAGAAAACTGAAGCTTTCTTT. Protein product: CASSFAGKKTEAFF.

The gene calls are TRBV29-1 and TRBJ2-6, with 11 nucleotides matching TRBD1. Trimming removed 4 bases from V and 8 bases from J; junction bases left unmatched: 10. The CDR3 contains 16 residues. The germline gives CDR1 SQVTM, CDR2 ANQGSEA. CDR3 protein: CSVGFGQGAPSNVLTF. CDR3 sequence (DNA): TGCAGCGTTGGCTTCGGACAGGGGGCCCCGTCCAACGTCCTGACTTTC.

V is TRBV5-4 and J is TRBJ1-4; 7 nucleotides agree with TRBD1. Germline trimming cut 0 bases from V and 5 bases from J; bases unmatched to any gene: 4. The CDR3 is 15 amino acids. Germline lookup yields CDR1 SGHNT and CDR2 YYREEE (reference sequence). CDR3 residues: CASSLAGTENEKLFF. DNA of the CDR3: TGTGCCAGCAGCTTGGCCGGGACAGAAAATGAAAAACTGTTTTTT.

The chain carries TRBV11-3 and TRBJ2-5, with 10 bases identical to TRBD2. With 5 bases clipped from V and 2 bases from J, the junction kept 8 bases outside the gene matches. Germline CDR1 is SGHNT and CDR2 is YENEEA. This CDR3 is 16 amino acids long. CDR3 region: CASSPRTSGKQETQYF. As DNA, the CDR3 is TGTGCCAGCAGCCCGCGGACTAGCGGAAAACAAGAGACCCAGTACTTC.

The chain recombines TRBV11-3 with TRBJ2-1; D is possibly TRBD2 (7 bases). The CDR3 consists of 17 residues. Trimming shortened V by 0 bases and J by 1 base, and 13 bases separated the two germline ends. Germline-derived CDR1 and CDR2 are SGHNT and YENEEA. Here the CDR3 reads CASSLEGGPPSYNEQFF. CDR3 coding DNA: TGTGCCAGCAGCTTAGAGGGGGGGCCCCCATCCTACAATGAGCAGTTCTTC. Full variable domain (remainder filled in from reference TRBV11-3 and TRBJ2-1): EAGVVQSPRYKIIEKKQPVAFWCNPISGHNTLYWYLQNLGQGPELLIRYENEEAVDDSQLPKDRFSAERLKGVDSTLKIQPAELGDSAVYLCASSLEGGPPSYNEQFFGPGTRLTVL.

This chain connects TRBV6-1 to TRBJ1-6; 9 bases align to TRBD1. Trimming at V came to 6 bases and at J to 10 bases, leaving 10 bases not matched to a gene. Per germline, CDR1 MNHNS and CDR2 SASEGT. CDR3 size: 15 residues. The CDR3 DNA is TGTGCCAGCAGACCCGGACAGGGGTATGGATCACCCCTCCACTTT. This encodes CASRPGQGYGSPLHF.

The genes are TRBV30 and TRBJ2-1, with TRBD2 identical over 14 bases. CDR1 and CDR2 (germline): GTSNPN, SVGIG (reference sequence). CDR3 length: 18 residues. J was trimmed by 7 bases and V by 3 bases; bases with no gene match: 14. This chain's CDR3 is CAWRAGRLAGGRVNEQFF. CDR3 coding DNA: TGTGCCTGGAGGGCCGGGAGACTAGCGGGAGGGCGTGTGAATGAGCAGTTCTTC.

The chain is built from TRBV5-4 and TRBJ2-4, with 8 nucleotides matching TRBD2. V lost 3 bases to trimming and J lost 1 base; unmatched junction nucleotides: 6. Germline V CDR1 and CDR2: SGHNT, YYREEE (reference sequence). The CDR3 has 16 residues. Written as DNA, the CDR3 is TGTGCCAGCAGCTCGTATAGCGGGATGGCCAAAAACATTCAGTACTTC. The encoded protein is CASSSYSGMAKNIQYF. Using reference TRBV5-4 and TRBJ2-4 for the parts outside the CDR3, the full variable domain is ETGVTQSPTHLIKTRGQQVTLRCSSQSGHNTVSWYQQALGQGPQFIFQYYREEENGRGNFPPRFSGLQFPNYSSELNVNALELDDSALYLCASSSYSGMAKNIQYFGAGTRLSVL.